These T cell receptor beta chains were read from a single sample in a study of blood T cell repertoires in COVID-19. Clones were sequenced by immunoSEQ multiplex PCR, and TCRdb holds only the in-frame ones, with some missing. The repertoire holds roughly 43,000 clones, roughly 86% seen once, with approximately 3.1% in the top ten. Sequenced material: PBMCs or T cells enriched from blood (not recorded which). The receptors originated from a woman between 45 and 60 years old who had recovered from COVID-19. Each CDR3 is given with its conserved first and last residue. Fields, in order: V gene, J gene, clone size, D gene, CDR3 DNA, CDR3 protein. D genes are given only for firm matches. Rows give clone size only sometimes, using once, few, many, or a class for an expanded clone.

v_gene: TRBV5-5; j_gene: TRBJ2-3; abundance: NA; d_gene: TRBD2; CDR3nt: TGTGCCAGCAGCTCTATAGCGGGAGGAGTCACAGATACGCAGTATTTT; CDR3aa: CASSSIAGGVTDTQYF
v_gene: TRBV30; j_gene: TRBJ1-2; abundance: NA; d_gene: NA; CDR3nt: TGTGCCTGGAGTGCCGGCGGGGGCTATGGCTACACCTTC; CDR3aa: CAWSAGGGYGYTF
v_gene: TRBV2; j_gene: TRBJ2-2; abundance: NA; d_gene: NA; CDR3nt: TGTGCCAGTACACCCCAGGGCCTGGACACCGGGGAGCTGTTTTTT; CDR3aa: CASTPQGLDTGELFF
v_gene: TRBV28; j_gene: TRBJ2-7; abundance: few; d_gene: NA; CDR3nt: TGTGCCAGCAGTTTTGGGCGGACTTACGAGCAGTACTTC; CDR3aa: CASSFGRTYEQYF
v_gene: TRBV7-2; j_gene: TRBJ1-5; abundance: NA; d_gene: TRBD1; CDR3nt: TGTGCCAGCAGTCCGGACAGGATTAGCAATCAGCCCCAGCATTTT; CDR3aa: CASSPDRISNQPQHF
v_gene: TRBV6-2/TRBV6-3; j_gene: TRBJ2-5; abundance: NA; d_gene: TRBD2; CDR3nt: TGTGCCAGCAGTTATGCCGGGACTAGTAAAGAGACCCAGTACTTC; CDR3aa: CASSYAGTSKETQYF
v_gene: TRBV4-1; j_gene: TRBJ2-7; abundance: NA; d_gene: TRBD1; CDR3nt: TGCGCCAGCAGCCAAGTGGACAGGGACAGCTCCTACGAGCAGTACTTC; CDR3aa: CASSQVDRDSSYEQYF
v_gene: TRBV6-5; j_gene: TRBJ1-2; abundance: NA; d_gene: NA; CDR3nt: TGTGCCAGTCGGGGGGGGACAAGGAACTATGGCTACACCTTC; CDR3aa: CASRGGTRNYGYTF
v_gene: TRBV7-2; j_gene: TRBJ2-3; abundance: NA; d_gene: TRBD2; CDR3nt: TGTGCCAGCAGCTTTCTAGCGGGGGCTTTTAGCACAGATACGCAGTATTTT; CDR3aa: CASSFLAGAFSTDTQYF
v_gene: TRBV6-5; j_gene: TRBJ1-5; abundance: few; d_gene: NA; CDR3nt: TGTGCCAGCAGTTACGGGGGGAGCAGCAATCAGCCCCAGCATTTT; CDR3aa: CASSYGGSSNQPQHF
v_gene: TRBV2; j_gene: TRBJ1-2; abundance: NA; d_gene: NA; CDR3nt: TGTGCCAGCAGTGGACAGAACTATGGCTACACCTTC; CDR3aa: CASSGQNYGYTF
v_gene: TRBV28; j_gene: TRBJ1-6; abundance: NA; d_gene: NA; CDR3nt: TGTGCAACACGGCCAGGACAGAGTAATTCACCCCTCCACTTT; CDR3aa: CATRPGQSNSPLHF
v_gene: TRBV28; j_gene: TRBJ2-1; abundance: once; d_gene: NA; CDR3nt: TGTGCCAGCAGTTTAAGAACAGCAATTCGGGACTCCTCCTACAATGAGCAGTTCTTC; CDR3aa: CASSLRTAIRDSSYNEQFF
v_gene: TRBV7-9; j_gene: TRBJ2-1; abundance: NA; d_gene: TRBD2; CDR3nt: TGTGCCAGCAGCGCCTTACTAGCGGGAGGGCCCTTGGATGAGCAGTTCTTC; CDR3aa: CASSALLAGGPLDEQFF
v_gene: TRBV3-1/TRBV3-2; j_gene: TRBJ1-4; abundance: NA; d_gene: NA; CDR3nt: TGTGCCAGCAGCCAAGTTGCGGGAGTTAAACTGTTTTTT; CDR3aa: CASSQVAGVKLFF
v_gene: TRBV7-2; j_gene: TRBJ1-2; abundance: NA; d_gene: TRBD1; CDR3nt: TGTGCCAGCAGCAGGGACAGGAATGAGGGTGGCTACACCTTC; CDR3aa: CASSRDRNEGGYTF
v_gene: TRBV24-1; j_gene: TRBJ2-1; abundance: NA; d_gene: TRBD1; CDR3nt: TGTGCCACCAGTGATCCGGGACAGGTCTACAATGAGCAGTTCTTC; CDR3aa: CATSDPGQVYNEQFF
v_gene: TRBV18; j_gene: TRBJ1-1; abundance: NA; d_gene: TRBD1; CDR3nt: TGTGCCAGCTCACCTCAAGGGACAGGGGGTTCGTGGTTGGTGAACACTGAAGCTTTCTTT; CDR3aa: CASSPQGTGGSWLVNTEAFF
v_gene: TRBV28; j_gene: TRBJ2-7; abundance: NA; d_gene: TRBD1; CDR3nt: TGTGCCAGCTGTCAGGGCAGGGGGCCCTACGAGCAGTACTTC; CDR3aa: CASCQGRGPYEQYF
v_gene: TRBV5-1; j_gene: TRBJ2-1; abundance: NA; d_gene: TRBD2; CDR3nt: TGCGCCAGCAGCAATAGCGGGCCCCCCTACAATGAGCAGTTCTTC; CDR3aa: CASSNSGPPYNEQFF
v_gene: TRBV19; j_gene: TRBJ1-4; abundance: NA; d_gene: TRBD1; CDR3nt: TGTGCCAGTAGTGTCATCGACAGGGTCGATGAAAAACTGTTTTTT; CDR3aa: CASSVIDRVDEKLFF
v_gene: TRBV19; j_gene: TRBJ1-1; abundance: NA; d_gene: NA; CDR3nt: TGTGCCAGTAGCCTGGGGGGGAACACTGAAGCTTTCTTT; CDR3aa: CASSLGGNTEAFF
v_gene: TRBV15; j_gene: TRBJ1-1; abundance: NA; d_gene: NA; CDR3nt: TGTGCCACCAGCAGGAGGACGGGAAAGAACACTGAAGCTTTCTTT; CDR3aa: CATSRRTGKNTEAFF
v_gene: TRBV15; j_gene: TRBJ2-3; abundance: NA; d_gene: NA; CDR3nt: TGTGCCACCAGCAGAGGCGGGAATTACTTAACAGATACGCAGTATTTT; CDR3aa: CATSRGGNYLTDTQYF
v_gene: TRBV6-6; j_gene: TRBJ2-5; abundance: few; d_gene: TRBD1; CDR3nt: TGTGCCAGCAGTACGGACAGGAGAGAGACCCAGTACTTC; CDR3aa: CASSTDRRETQYF
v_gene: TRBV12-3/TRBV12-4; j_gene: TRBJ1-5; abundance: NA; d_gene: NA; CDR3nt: TGTGCCAGCAGTTTAGCTGATCAGCGGCCCCAGCATTTT; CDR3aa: CASSLADQRPQHF
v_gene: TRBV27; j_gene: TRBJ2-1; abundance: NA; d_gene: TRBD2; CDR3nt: TGTGCCAGCCGGGGGGAGGCATTCGGGAGGGCCTCCTACAATGAGCAGTTCTTC; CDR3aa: CASRGEAFGRASYNEQFF
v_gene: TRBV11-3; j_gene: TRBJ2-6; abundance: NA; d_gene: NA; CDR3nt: TGTGCCAGCAGCATGTACTTCGATCGACAAAGTCGGGCCAACGTCCTGACTTTC; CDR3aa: CASSMYFDRQSRANVLTF
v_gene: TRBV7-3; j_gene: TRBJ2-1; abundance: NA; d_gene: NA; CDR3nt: TGTGCCAGCAGGTCGACTAGTTCTACTGAGCAGTTCTTC; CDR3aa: CASRSTSSTEQFF
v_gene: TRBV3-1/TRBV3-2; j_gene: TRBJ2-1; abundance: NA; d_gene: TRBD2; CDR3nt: TGTGCCAGCAGTTTCCGGACTAGCGGGAGTTTGGGGCGGTCCTACAATGAGCAGTTCTTC; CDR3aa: CASSFRTSGSLGRSYNEQFF